These 25 T cell receptor beta chains came from one sample sequenced in a study of blood T cell repertoires in COVID-19. Sequencing used immunoSEQ multiplex PCR; TCRdb keeps in-frame clones, though not all of them. The profile shows 350,000 or so clones, 88% of them singletons. The sequenced sample was peripheral blood. Receptors originate from a woman between 25 and 40 years old with COVID-19, enrolled during active disease.

As to this clone: One junction end disagrees with the germline gene, perhaps due to a read error. This chain links TRBV18 with TRBJ1-1; 11 positions agree with TRBD1. The germline V gene encodes CDR1 KGHSH and CDR2 LQKENI. The CDR3 is made up of 14 amino acids. CDR3 protein: CASSRGQGATGAFF. CDR3 coding DNA: TGTGCCAGCTCACGCGGACAGGGGGCGACTGGAGCTTTCTTT.

The V and J genes are TRBV19 and TRBJ1-1, with D possibly being TRBD1 (6 bases). The CDR3 contains 14 residues. Trimming shortened V by 2 bases and J by 6 bases, and 13 bases separated the two germline ends. CDR1 is LNHDA, CDR2 SQIVND, per germline (reference sequence). In DNA form, the CDR3 reads TGTGCCAGTAGTATATTCCAGGGGAGGGCTGAAGCTTTCTTT. This sequence encodes CASSIFQGRAEAFF.

This clone has at least ten counts. V and J are TRBV5-1 and TRBJ1-1; TRBD1 matches at 8 bases. Germline V lookup: CDR1 SGHRS, CDR2 YFSETQ. J gave up 7 bases and V 3 bases, and 8 bases lay outside the gene matches. The length of the CDR3 is 14 residues. This CDR3 reads CASSYYGQGDEAFF. For the CDR3, the DNA is TGCGCCAGCAGCTATTATGGACAGGGTGATGAAGCTTTCTTT.

This chain connects TRBV6-5 to TRBJ2-7; 8 positions match TRBD2. V lost 4 bases and J lost 1; bases outside the gene matches: 9. CDR3 length: 16 amino acids. The germline gives CDR1 MNHEY, CDR2 SVGAGI. The CDR3 protein is CASSSPAGAGSYEQYF. The CDR3 bases are TGTGCCAGCAGTTCCCCAGCGGGGGCCGGGTCCTACGAGCAGTACTTC.

This clone appeared once. This rearrangement joins TRBV29-1 to TRBJ2-3, with 11 positions matching TRBD2. The CDR3 loop spans 14 amino acids. Germline CDR1 SQVTM, CDR2 ANQGSEA. V was pared by 5 bases and J by 2 bases, with 3 bases of the junction left unmatched. CDR3 nucleotides: TGCAGCGTTACTAGCGGGGGTACCACAGATACGCAGTATTTT. Amino acid sequence: CSVTSGGTTDTQYF.

This chain links TRBV7-9 with TRBJ1-1; 11 positions match TRBD1. The junction had 10 bases not matched to a gene; V was cut back by 0 bases and J by 1 base. The CDR3 contains 19 residues. CDR1 and CDR2 (germline): SEHNR, FQNEAQ (reference sequence). The CDR3 DNA is TGTGCCAGCAGCTTAGCCCTGGTAAGGGACAGGGGGGGGAACACTGAAGCTTTCTTT. It yields the protein CASSLALVRDRGGNTEAFF.

In this sample, this clone turned up a few times. V gene TRBV7-9 combines with J gene TRBJ1-6, with 7 bases aligning to TRBD1. The CDR3 is made up of 14 amino acids. From germline, CDR1 is SEHNR and CDR2 FQNEAQ (reference sequence). V was clipped by 8 bases and J by 2 bases; unmatched bases: 3. CDR3 region: CASAQGAYNSPLHF. The CDR3 DNA is TGTGCCAGCGCCCAGGGGGCCTATAATTCACCCCTCCACTTT.

The chain carries TRBV19 and TRBJ2-1; tentatively, D is TRBD2 (7 bases). This CDR3 is built from 15 residues. Trimming took 3 bases from V and 2 from J, leaving 11 bases between them. Looked up from germline, CDR1 is LNHDA and CDR2 is SQIVND (reference sequence). The CDR3 bases are TGTGCCAGTAGTATGCTCGGGGGGCCCTACAATGAGCAGTTCTTC. It encodes CASSMLGGPYNEQFF.

The chain employs TRBV5-4 and TRBJ1-2; TRBD1 agrees at 10 bases. The germline CDR1 and CDR2 sequences are SGHNT and YYREEE (reference sequence). The CDR3 runs to 16 residues. J gave up 2 bases and V 4 bases, and 8 bases lay outside the gene matches. The DNA for the CDR3 is TGTGCCAGCAGCAAAGGACAGGGGGGCCTAAACTATGGCTACACCTTC. Protein: CASSKGQGGLNYGYTF.

The chain joins TRBV10-3 to TRBJ2-7, with D possibly matching TRBD2 (7 bases). V was pared by 8 bases and J by 6 bases, with 11 bases between. This CDR3 is built from 11 residues. From germline, CDR1 is ENHRY and CDR2 SYGVKD. The CDR3 DNA sequence: TGTGCCATCGGGAGGGGGAGCGAGCAGTACGTC. Translated, it gives CAIGRGSEQYV.

The CDR3: CASSYSVAGIYEQYV. Here the CDR3 DNA reads TGTGCCAGCAGTTACTCGGTGGCAGGGATCTACGAGCAGTACGTC. The chain joins TRBV6-6 to TRBJ2-7; perhaps TRBD1 as D (5 bases). Germline assignment: CDR1 MNHNY and CDR2 SVGAGI (reference sequence). Trimming stripped 0 bases from V and 3 bases from J, with 12 bases between. This CDR3 is built from 15 residues.

The chain carries TRBV5-4 and TRBJ2-5; 9 bases agree with TRBD1. J gave up 2 bases and V 5 bases, and 10 bases lay outside the gene matches. CDR3 length: 16 residues. Germline CDR1 and CDR2: SGHNT and YYREEE (reference sequence). The chain's CDR3 is CASSRGRTGAQETQYF. CDR3 bases: TGTGCCAGCAGTCGGGGAAGGACAGGGGCGCAAGAGACCCAGTACTTC.

J is TRBJ1-5 and V is TRBV19; no clear D gene. V shed 7 bases and J shed 0 bases, with 10 bases lying between them. Looked up from germline, CDR1 is LNHDA and CDR2 is SQIVND (reference sequence). The CDR3 extends over 14 amino acids. This chain's CDR3 is CASTLRDSNQPQHF. For the CDR3, the DNA is TGTGCCAGTACGTTAAGAGATAGCAATCAGCCCCAGCATTTT.

The genes are TRBV19 and TRBJ1-2; D not resolved. Germline CDR1 LNHDA, CDR2 SQIVND (reference sequence). V was trimmed by 10 bases and J by 3 bases, leaving 15 bases between them. There are 13 residues in the CDR3. The CDR3 loop is CATDVTTHYGYTF. CDR3 DNA: TGTGCCACCGACGTGACAACCCACTATGGCTACACCTTC.

The chain is built from TRBV7-9 and TRBJ1-4, with 9 bases aligning to TRBD1. In germline, CDR1 is SEHNR, CDR2 FQNEAQ (reference sequence). The CDR3 length is 16 residues. The J segment lost 8 bases and the V segment lost 0 bases, leaving 7 bases of the junction unmatched. CDR3 sequence (DNA): TGTGCCAGCAGCTTAGCTGGTGACAGGGGGGGAGAAAAACTGTTTTTT. Protein sequence: CASSLAGDRGGEKLFF.

This chain links TRBV6-5 with TRBJ1-1, with TRBD1 as a possible D gene (5 bases). CDR3 length: 14 amino acids. V lost 6 bases and J lost 10, with 21 bases in between. Germline-derived CDR1 and CDR2 are MNHEY and SVGAGI. CDR3 loop: CASSSTRGGGVAFF. The CDR3 DNA sequence: TGTGCCAGCAGCAGCACCCGGGGGGGTGGGGTAGCTTTCTTT.

The chain links TRBV7-3 to TRBJ1-1; D remains ambiguous. This CDR3 contains 13 residues. Per germline, CDR1 SGHTA and CDR2 FQGTGA. Trimming removed 4 bases from V and 1 base from J, with 7 bases in between. The CDR3 bases are TGTGCCAGCAGCTCCTTCGGGAACACTGAAGCTTTCTTT. Its translation is CASSSFGNTEAFF.

The genes are TRBV18 and TRBJ2-2, with D possibly being TRBD2 (5 bases). V shed 2 bases and J shed 4 bases, with 14 bases lying between them. The germline V gene encodes CDR1 KGHSH and CDR2 LQKENI. This CDR3 comprises 16 residues. In nucleotides, the CDR3 is TGTGCCAGCTCACCAAGATCGCCAGGAGGCACCGGGGAGCTGTTTTTT. Protein product: CASSPRSPGGTGELFF.

The chain is built from TRBV19 and TRBJ2-7; 9 bases map to TRBD1. Germline CDR1 is LNHDA and CDR2 is SQIVND (reference sequence). V dropped 5 bases and J dropped 0; count of bases not matched to a gene: 8. The CDR3 totals 16 residues. CDR3 residues: CASSDAGTGFSYEQYF. The CDR3, as DNA: TGTGCCAGTAGTGACGCGGGGACAGGGTTCTCCTACGAGCAGTACTTC.

The chain employs TRBV3-1 (or the pseudogene TRBV3-2) and TRBJ2-2, with TRBD2 matching 8 bases. CDR3 size: 17 residues. V lost 2 bases and J lost 6; bases outside the gene matches: 11. Germline V gives CDR1 LGHDT, CDR2 YNNKEL (reference sequence). CDR3 in amino acids: CASSQPSGGLNSGELFF. Here the CDR3 DNA reads TGTGCCAGCAGCCAACCCAGCGGGGGCTTAAATTCCGGGGAGCTGTTTTTT.

J is TRBJ1-2 and V is TRBV6-1; D gene uncertain. The CDR3 is made up of 14 amino acids. Per the germline V gene, CDR1 is MNHNS and CDR2 is SASEGT. Trimming removed 3 bases at V and 6 bases at J, with 14 bases between. CDR3 DNA sequence: TGTGCCAGCAGTGATTACAATCAATATCATGGCTACACCTTC. It codes for CASSDYNQYHGYTF.

The chain is built from TRBV6-4 and TRBJ2-1, with D possibly TRBD1 on 6 matching bases. V was shortened by 2 bases and J by 0 bases, with 14 bases between the two germline ends. The germline V gene has CDR1 MRHNA and CDR2 SNTAGT. The CDR3 is 17 amino acids. The CDR3: CASSDLQQGSSYNEQFF. CDR3 bases: TGTGCCAGCAGTGACCTTCAACAGGGCAGCTCCTACAATGAGCAGTTCTTC.

This sequence joins TRBV2 and TRBJ1-4; unclear D gene. Trimming left V 5 bases short and J 8 bases short, with 15 bases between. The germline gives CDR1 SNHLY, CDR2 FYNNEI. This CDR3 is 14 amino acids long. The CDR3 spells CASSLTAGLEKLFF. DNA of the CDR3: TGTGCCAGCAGTCTCACAGCCGGACTAGAAAAACTGTTTTTT.

This clone was seen a few times. V gene TRBV13 combines with J gene TRBJ1-2, with D perhaps TRBD1 (5 bases). V was clipped by 7 bases and J by 5 bases, with 11 bases between them. Germline V gene data show CDR1 as PRHDT and CDR2 as FYEKMQ (reference sequence). This CDR3 has 12 residues. CDR3 in DNA: TGTGCCAGCACCAACAGACAGTATGGCTACACCTTC. Amino acids: CASTNRQYGYTF.

This clone appeared a single time. The rearrangement joins TRBV11-2 to TRBJ1-5, with 7 bases lining up with TRBD1. Germline-derived CDR1 and CDR2 are SGHAT and FQNNGV. The CDR3 extends over 15 amino acids. The V segment lost 4 bases and the J segment 2 bases; nucleotides outside the gene matches: 5. Here the CDR3 DNA reads TGTGCCAGCAGCTGGGGGCAGGGGGGCAATCAGCCCCAGCATTTT. This encodes CASSWGQGGNQPQHF.